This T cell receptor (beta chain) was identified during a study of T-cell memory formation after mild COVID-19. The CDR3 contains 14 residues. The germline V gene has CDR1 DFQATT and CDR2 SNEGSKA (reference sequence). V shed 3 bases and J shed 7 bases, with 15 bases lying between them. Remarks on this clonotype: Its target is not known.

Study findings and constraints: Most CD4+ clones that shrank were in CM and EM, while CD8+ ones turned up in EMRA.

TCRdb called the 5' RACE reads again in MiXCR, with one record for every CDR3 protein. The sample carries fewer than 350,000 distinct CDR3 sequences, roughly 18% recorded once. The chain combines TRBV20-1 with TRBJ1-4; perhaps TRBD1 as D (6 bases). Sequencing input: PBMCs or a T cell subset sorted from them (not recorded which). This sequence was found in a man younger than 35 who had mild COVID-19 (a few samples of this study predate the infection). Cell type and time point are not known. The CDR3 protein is CSASLPGVSEKLFF. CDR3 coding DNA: TGCAGTGCTAGTCTCCCAGGGGTTAGTGAAAAACTGTTTTTT.